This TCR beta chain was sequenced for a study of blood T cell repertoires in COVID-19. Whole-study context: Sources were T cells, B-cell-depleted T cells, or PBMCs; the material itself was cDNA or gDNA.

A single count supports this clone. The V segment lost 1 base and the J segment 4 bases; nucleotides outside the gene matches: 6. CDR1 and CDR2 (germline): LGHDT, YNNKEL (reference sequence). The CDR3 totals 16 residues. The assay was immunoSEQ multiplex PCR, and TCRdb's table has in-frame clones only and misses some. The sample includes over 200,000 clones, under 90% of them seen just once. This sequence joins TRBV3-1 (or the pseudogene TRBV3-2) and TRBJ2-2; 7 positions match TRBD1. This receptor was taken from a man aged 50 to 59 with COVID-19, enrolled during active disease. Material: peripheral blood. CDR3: CASSQGGGLVTGELFF. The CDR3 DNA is TGTGCCAGCAGCCAAGGAGGGGGCTTGGTCACCGGGGAGCTGTTTTTT.